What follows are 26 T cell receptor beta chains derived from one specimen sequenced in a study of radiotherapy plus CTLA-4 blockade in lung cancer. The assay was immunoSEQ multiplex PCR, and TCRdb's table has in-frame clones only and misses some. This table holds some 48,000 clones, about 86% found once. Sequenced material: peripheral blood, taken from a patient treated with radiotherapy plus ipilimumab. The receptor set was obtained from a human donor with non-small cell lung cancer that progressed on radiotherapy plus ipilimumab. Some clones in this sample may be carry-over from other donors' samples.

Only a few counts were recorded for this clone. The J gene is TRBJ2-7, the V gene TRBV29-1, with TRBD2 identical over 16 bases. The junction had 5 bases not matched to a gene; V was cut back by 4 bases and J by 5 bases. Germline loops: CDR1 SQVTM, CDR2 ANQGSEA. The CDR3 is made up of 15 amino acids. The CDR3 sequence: CSVVGTSGGDDEQYF. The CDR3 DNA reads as TGCAGCGTTGTGGGGACTAGCGGGGGGGATGACGAGCAGTACTTC.

The CDR3 here is CASSYHGQSYEQYF. CDR3 nucleotide sequence: TGTGCCAGCAGTTATCACGGACAGTCCTACGAGCAGTACTTC. The gene calls are TRBV6-5 and TRBJ2-7; D may be TRBD1 (6 bases). This CDR3 has 14 amino acids. Trimming cost V 3 bases and J 1 base, with 10 bases left between them. The germline V gene encodes CDR1 MNHEY and CDR2 SVGAGI.

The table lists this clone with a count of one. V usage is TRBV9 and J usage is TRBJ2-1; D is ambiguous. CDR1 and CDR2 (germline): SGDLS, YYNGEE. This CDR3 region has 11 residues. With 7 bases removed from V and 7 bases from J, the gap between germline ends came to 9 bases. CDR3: CASGALNEQFF. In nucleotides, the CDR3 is TGTGCCAGCGGAGCATTGAATGAGCAGTTCTTC. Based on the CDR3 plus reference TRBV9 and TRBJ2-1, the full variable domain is DSGVTQTPKHLITATGQRVTLRCSPRSGDLSVYWYQQSLDQGLQFLIQYYNGEERAKGNILERFSAQQFPDLHSELNLSSLELGDSALYFCASGALNEQFFGPGTRLTVL.

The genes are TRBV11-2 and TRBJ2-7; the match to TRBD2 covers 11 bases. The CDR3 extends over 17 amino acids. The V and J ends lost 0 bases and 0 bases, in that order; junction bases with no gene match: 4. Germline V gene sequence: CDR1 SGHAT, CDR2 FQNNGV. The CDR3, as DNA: TGTGCCAGCAGCTTAGAACTAGCGGGGGCCAGCTCCTACGAGCAGTACTTC. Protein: CASSLELAGASSYEQYF. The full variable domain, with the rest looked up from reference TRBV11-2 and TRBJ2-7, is EAGVAQSPRYKIIEKRQSVAFWCNPISGHATLYWYQQILGQGPKLLIQFQNNGVVDDSQLPKDRFSAERLKGVDSTLKIQPAKLEDSAVYLCASSLELAGASSYEQYFGPGTRLTVT.

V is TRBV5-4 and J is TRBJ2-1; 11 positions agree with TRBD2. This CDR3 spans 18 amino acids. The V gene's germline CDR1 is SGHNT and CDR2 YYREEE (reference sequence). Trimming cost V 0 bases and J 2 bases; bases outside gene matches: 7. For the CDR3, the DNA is TGTGCCAGCAGCTTGGTAGGACTAGCGGGTTACCCCTACAATGAGCAGTTCTTC. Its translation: CASSLVGLAGYPYNEQFF.

The chain's CDR3 is CASSSDISYEQYF. CDR3 DNA sequence: TGTGCCAGCAGCTCCGACATTTCCTACGAGCAGTACTTC. The chain combines TRBV7-8 with TRBJ2-7; D gene ambiguous. The CDR3 length is 13 residues. Looked up from germline, CDR1 is SGHVS and CDR2 is FQNEAQ. Trimming took 4 bases from V and 1 from J, leaving 8 bases between them.

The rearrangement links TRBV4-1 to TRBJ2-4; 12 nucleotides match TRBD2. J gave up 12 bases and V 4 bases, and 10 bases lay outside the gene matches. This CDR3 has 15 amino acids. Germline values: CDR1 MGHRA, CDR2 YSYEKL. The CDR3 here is CASSPPASGGATQYF. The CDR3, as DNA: TGCGCCAGCAGCCCCCCGGCTAGCGGGGGGGCCACTCAGTACTTC.

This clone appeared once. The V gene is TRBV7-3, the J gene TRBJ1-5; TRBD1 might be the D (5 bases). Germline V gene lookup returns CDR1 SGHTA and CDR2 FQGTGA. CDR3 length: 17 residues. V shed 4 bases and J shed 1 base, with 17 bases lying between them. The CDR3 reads CASSYYGGLKSNQPQHF. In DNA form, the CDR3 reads TGTGCCAGCAGCTACTATGGGGGACTCAAAAGCAATCAGCCCCAGCATTTT.

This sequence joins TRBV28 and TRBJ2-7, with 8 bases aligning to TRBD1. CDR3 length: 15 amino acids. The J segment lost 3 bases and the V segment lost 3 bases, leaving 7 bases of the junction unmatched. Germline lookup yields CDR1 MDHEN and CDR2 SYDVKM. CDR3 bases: TGTGCCAGCAGTTTGAGAGGTGACAGGGGCTACGAGCAGTACTTC. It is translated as CASSLRGDRGYEQYF.

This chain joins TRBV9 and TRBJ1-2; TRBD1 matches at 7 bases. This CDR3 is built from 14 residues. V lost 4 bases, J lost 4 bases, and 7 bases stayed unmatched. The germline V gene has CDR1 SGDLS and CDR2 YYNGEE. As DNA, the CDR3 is TGTGCCAGCAGCCCCGGACAGGCTAGCTATGGCTACACCTTC. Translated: CASSPGQASYGYTF.

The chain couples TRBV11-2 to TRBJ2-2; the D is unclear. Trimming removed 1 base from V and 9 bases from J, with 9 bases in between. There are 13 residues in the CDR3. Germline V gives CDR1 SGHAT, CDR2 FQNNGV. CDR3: CASSLGASWELFF. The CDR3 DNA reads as TGTGCCAGCAGCTTAGGGGCCTCGTGGGAGCTGTTTTTT.

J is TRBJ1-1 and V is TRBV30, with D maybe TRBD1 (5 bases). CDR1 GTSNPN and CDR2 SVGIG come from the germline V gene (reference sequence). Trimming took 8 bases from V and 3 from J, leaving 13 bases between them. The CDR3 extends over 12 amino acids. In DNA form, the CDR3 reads TGTGCCGGTACGGGGGGTTACACTGAAGCTTTCTTT. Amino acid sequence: CAGTGGYTEAFF.

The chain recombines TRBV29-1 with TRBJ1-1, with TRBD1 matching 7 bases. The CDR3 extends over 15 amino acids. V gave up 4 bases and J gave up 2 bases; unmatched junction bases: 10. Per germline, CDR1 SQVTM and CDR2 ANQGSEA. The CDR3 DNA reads TGCAGCGTTGTGCACAGGGGCGGGACCAACACTGAAGCTTTCTTT. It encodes CSVVHRGGTNTEAFF.

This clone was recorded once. In DNA form, the CDR3 reads TGCACCCCGGGGGGGGTAACTGAAGCTTTCTTT. Amino acid sequence: CTPGGVTEAFF. This rearrangement joins TRBV29-1 to TRBJ1-1; D may be TRBD1 (5 bases). In germline, CDR1 is SQVTM, CDR2 ANQGSEA. The CDR3 loop spans 11 amino acids.

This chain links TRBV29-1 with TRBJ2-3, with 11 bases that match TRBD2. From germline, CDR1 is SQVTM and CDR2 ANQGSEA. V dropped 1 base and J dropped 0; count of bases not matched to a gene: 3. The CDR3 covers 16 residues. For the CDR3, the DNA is TGCAGCGTTGAAGGTGGACTAGCGGGTAGCACAGATACGCAGTATTTT. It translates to CSVEGGLAGSTDTQYF.

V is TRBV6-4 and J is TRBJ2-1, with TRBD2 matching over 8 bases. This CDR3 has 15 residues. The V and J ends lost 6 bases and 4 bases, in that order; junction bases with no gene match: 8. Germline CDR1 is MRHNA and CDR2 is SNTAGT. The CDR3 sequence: CASSRAGEPYNEQFF. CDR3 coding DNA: TGTGCCAGCAGCAGAGCGGGGGAGCCATACAATGAGCAGTTCTTC.

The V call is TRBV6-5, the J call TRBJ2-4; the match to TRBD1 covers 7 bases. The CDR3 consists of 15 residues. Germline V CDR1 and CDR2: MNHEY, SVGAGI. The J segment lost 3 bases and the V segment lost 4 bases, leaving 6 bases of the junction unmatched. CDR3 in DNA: TGTGCCAGCAGTTTCACAGGGGCAGGCAAAAACATTCAGTACTTC. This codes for CASSFTGAGKNIQYF.

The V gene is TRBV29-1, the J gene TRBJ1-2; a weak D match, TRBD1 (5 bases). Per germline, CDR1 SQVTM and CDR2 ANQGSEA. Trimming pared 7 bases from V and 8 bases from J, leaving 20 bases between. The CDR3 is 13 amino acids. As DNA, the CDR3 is TGCAGCGCCCCCAGGTCAAGGGGAGGGGGCTACACCTTC. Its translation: CSAPRSRGGGYTF.

CDR3 protein: CASSLASSGGRDTQYF. The DNA of the CDR3 is TGCGCCAGCAGCTTGGCCTCTAGCGGGGGCCGGGATACGCAGTATTTT. The chain has TRBV5-1 and TRBJ2-3; TRBD2 matches 10 bases. Trimming at V came to 0 bases and at J to 6 bases, leaving 7 bases not matched to a gene. This CDR3 has 16 residues. Germline V gene sequence: CDR1 SGHRS, CDR2 YFSETQ.

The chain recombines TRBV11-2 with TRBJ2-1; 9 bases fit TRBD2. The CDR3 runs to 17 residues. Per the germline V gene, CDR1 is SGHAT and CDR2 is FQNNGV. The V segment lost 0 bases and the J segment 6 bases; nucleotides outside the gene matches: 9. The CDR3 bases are TGTGCCAGCAGCTTAGATTTTGGGACTAGCTTGGGCAATGAGCAGTTCTTC. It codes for CASSLDFGTSLGNEQFF.

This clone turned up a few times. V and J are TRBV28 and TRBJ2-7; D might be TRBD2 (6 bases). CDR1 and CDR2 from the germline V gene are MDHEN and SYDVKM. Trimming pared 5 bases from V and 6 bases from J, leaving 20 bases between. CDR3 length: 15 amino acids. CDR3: CASSPLSGGRREQYF. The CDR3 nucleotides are TGTGCCAGCAGTCCCCTTAGCGGCGGGCGCCGCGAGCAGTACTTC.

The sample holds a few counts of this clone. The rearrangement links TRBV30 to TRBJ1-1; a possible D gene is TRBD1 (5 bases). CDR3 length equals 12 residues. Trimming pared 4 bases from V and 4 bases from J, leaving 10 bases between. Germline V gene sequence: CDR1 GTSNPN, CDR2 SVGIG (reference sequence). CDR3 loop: CAWTRGVTEAFF. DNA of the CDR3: TGTGCCTGGACTCGGGGGGTCACTGAAGCTTTCTTT.

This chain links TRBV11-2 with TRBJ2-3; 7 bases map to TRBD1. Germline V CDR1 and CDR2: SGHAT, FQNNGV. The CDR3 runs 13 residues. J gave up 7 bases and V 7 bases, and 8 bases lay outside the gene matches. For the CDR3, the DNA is TGTGCCAGCACTCCGAACAGGGGTCATACGCAGTATTTT. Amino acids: CASTPNRGHTQYF.

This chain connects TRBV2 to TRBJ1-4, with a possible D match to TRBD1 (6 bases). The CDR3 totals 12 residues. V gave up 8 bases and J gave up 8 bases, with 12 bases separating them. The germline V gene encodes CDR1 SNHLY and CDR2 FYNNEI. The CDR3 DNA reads TGTGCCAGCCTTAGGACAGCGGAAAAACTGTTTTTT. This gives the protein CASLRTAEKLFF.

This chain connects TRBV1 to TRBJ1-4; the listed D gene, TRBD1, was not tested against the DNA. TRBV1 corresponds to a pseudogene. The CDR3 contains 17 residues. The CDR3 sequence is CTSSQDLQDREDEKLFF. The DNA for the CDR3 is TGCACCAGCAGCCAAGATCTGCAGGACAGGGAGGATGAAAAACTGTTTTTT.

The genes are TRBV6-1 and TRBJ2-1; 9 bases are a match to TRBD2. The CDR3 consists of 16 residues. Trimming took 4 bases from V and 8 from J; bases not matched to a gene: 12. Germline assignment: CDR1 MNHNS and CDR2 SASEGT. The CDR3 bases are TGTGCCAGCAGTGGAACACCGGGACTAGCATCCCATGAGCAGTTCTTC. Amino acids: CASSGTPGLASHEQFF.